This TCR beta chain was recorded in a study of shared clonotypes between healthy human individuals. Study-wide findings and caveats: The authors expected sequencing depth to affect clonotype sharing among donors.

Running of the assay took place at deep level. The method was immunoSEQ multiplex PCR; TCRdb's version includes in-frame clones alone and lacks a portion of them. Of about 2.4 million clones listed, approximately 92% are singletons. To note about this clone: Its antigen is unknown.

V dropped 6 bases and J dropped 7 bases, with 13 bases sitting between them. The CDR3 has 14 amino acids. Germline V gene lookup returns CDR1 KGHSH and CDR2 LQKENI. Sequenced input: naive CD4+ T cells sorted from blood. Documented subset: CD45RA+ positively selected. This chain connects TRBV18 to TRBJ1-6; weak D call: TRBD1 (6 bases). The sequence derives from a man aged 18 to 29 in good health. The CDR3 reads CASSPGAENSPLHF. The CDR3 DNA sequence: TGTGCCAGCTCGCCGGGGGCCGAGAATTCACCCCTCCACTTT.